A selection of T cell receptor beta chains follows, all from one sample in a study of cytomegalovirus exposure and HLA in healthy donors. TCRdb's copy holds only in-frame clones and misses some; the assay was immunoSEQ multiplex PCR. The repertoire holds about 360,000 clones, with around 86% as singletons. Sequencing was performed on PBMCs. The receptors were sampled from a woman between 18 and 30 years old in good health and CMV-seronegative. CDR3s include the opening cysteine and the closing phenylalanine or tryptophan. A D gene is named only where the DNA matches it firmly. Clone size is stated in some rows and not others, as once, few, many or a class when expanded.

>NA|16|TRBJ1-4|NA|TRBV2
TGTGCCAGCAGCGACCTACAGAGAGATTCGGGGGAAAAACTGTTTTTT
CASSDLQRDSGEKLFF
>NA|14|TRBJ2-1|TRBD2|TRBV4-1
TGCGCCAGCAGCCAAGTCGGGAGGGCCGATGAGCAGTTCTTC
CASSQVGRADEQFF
>NA|13|TRBJ2-5|NA|TRBV4-1
TGCGCCAGCAGCCAAGGGGCTCGGGAGACCCAGTACTTC
CASSQGARETQYF
>NA|17|TRBJ2-3|TRBD2|TRBV2
TGTGCCAGCAGTGAAGCCCGGACTAGCGGAGGGGGGGATACGCAGTATTTT
CASSEARTSGGGDTQYF
>NA|11|TRBJ1-2|NA|TRBV30
TGTGCCTGGAGTTCGGGTGGGGGCTACACCTTC
CAWSSGGGYTF
>NA|18|TRBJ1-3|NA|TRBV2
TGTGCCAGCAGCTTTGGGCCCGGAAAGGGAGACTCTGGAAACACCATATATTTT
CASSFGPGKGDSGNTIYF
>once|14|TRBJ1-4|NA|TRBV29-1
TGCAGCGTTTCCCGACAGGCACCAAATGAAAAACTGTTTTTT
CSVSRQAPNEKLFF
>NA|18|TRBJ2-2|NA|TRBV7-6
TGTGCCAGCAGCCCTAGCCGGACCGTCTTAGTTGGCACCGGGGAGCTGTTTTTT
CASSPSRTVLVGTGELFF
>NA|11|TRBJ1-2|NA|TRBV6-1
TGTGCCAGCAGTGACATGTTGGGCTACACCTTC
CASSDMLGYTF
>NA|15|TRBJ2-1|TRBD2|TRBV28
TGTGCCAGCCGCCTGTCCCTCGCGGGGAGGGGAGAGCAGTTCTTC
CASRLSLAGRGEQFF
>NA|11|TRBJ1-5|NA|TRBV19
TGTGCCAGTAGTCCCCCGGAGCCCCAGCATTTT
CASSPPEPQHF
>NA|16|TRBJ2-7|TRBD1|TRBV27
TGTGCCAGCAGTCATATTACAGGGGGTACCCTCTACGAGCAGTACTTC
CASSHITGGTLYEQYF
>NA|15|TRBJ1-5|TRBD1|TRBV2
TGTGCCAGCAAGACCGGGACAGGGGGGACTCAGCCCCAGCATTTT
CASKTGTGGTQPQHF
>NA|15|TRBJ1-2|TRBD1|TRBV15
TGTGCCACCAGCAGAGGAGGGGGCCTAGGTCAAGGCTACACCTTC
CATSRGGGLGQGYTF
>NA|14|TRBJ1-4|NA|TRBV7-2
TGTGCCAGCAGCTTTCAGTGGCTGGATGAAAAACTGTTTTTT
CASSFQWLDEKLFF
>few|13|TRBJ1-2|NA|TRBV5-4
TGTGCCAGCAGCTTGGGGCAAAACTATGGCTACACCTTC
CASSLGQNYGYTF
>NA|15|TRBJ2-3|NA|TRBV27
TGTGCCAGCAACCCCCGTGGGCGTAGCACAGATACGCAGTATTTT
CASNPRGRSTDTQYF
>NA|12|TRBJ2-7|NA|TRBV30
TGTGCCTGGAGTGTCGTCGGGGGCGAGCAGTACTTC
CAWSVVGGEQYF
>NA|12|TRBJ2-7|NA|TRBV7-9
TGTGCCAGCAGCTTGGAAGGGGTCGAGCAGTACTTC
CASSLEGVEQYF
>NA|14|TRBJ1-1|TRBD1|TRBV11-2
TGTGCCAGCAGGCCAGGACAGGTGGACACTGAAGCTTTCTTT
CASRPGQVDTEAFF
>NA|14|TRBJ2-1|NA|TRBV27
TGTGCCAGCAGTTTTAGGTACAGGGACAATGAGCAGTTCTTC
CASSFRYRDNEQFF
>NA|13|TRBJ1-1|NA|TRBV7-9
TGTGCCAGCAGCTTACAGGGGCACACTGAAGCTTTCTTT
CASSLQGHTEAFF
>NA|14|TRBJ1-2|NA|TRBV2
TGTGCCAGCACCCTACAGGGCTCTAACTATGGCTACACCTTC
CASTLQGSNYGYTF
>NA|13|TRBJ2-7|NA|TRBV6-5
TGTGCCAGCAGTTATTCCGGGGGACCCGAGCAGTACTTC
CASSYSGGPEQYF
>NA|11|TRBJ1-1|NA|TRBV29-1
TGCAGCGGCTTACAGGAGTTCGAAGCTTTCTTT
CSGLQEFEAFF
>once|12|TRBJ2-1|NA|TRBV5-6
TGTGCCAGCAGCTTAAGAGGAGGGGAGCAGTTCTTC
CASSLRGGEQFF